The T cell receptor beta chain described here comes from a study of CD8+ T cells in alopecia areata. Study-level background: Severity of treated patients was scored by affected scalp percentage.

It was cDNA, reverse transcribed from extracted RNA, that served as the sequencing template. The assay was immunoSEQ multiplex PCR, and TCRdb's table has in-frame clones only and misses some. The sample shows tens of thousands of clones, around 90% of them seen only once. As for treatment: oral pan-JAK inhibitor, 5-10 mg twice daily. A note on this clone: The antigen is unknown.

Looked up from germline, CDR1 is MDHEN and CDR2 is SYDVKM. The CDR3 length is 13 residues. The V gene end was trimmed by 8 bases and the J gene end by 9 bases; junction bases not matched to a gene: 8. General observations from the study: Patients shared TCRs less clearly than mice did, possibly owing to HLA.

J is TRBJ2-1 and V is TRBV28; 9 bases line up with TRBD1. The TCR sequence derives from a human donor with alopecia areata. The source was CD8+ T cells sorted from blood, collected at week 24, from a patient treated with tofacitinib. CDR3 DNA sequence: TGTGCCAGCGGTCTACAGGGGGCAGGTGAGCAGTTCTTC. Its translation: CASGLQGAGEQFF.